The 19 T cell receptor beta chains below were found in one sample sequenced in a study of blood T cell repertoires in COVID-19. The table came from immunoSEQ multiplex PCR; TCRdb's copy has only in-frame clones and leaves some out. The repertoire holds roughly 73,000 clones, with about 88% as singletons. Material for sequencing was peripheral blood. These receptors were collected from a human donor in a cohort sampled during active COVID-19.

The CDR3 loop reads CASSPQGRPGMAKNIQYF. For the CDR3, the DNA is TGTGCCAGCAGCCCTCAGGGGCGACCAGGCATGGCCAAAAACATTCAGTACTTC. The chain recombines TRBV3-1 (or the pseudogene TRBV3-2) with TRBJ2-4; D is possibly TRBD1 (6 bases). The CDR3 covers 18 residues. The germline V gene has CDR1 LGHDT and CDR2 YNNKEL (reference sequence). With 4 bases removed from V and 1 base from J, the gap between germline ends came to 20 bases.

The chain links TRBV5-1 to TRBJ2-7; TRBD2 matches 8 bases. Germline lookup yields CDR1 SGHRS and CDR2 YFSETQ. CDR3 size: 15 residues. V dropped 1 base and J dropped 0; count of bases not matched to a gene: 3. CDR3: CASSLTSGISYEQYF. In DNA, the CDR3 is TGCGCCAGCAGCTTGACTAGCGGTATCTCCTACGAGCAGTACTTC.

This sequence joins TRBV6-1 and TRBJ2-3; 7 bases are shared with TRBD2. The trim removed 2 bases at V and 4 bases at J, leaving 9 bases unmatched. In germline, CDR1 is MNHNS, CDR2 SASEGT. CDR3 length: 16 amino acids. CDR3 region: CASSEPRGTAPDTQYF. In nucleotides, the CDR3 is TGTGCCAGCAGTGAACCGCGGGGGACTGCCCCAGATACGCAGTATTTT.

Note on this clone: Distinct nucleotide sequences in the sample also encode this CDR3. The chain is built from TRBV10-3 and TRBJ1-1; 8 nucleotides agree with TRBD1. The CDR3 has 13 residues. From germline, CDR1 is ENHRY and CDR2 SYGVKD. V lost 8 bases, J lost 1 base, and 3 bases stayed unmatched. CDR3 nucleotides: TGTGCCATCCGACAGGGGCAGAACACTGAAGCTTTCTTT. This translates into CAIRQGQNTEAFF.

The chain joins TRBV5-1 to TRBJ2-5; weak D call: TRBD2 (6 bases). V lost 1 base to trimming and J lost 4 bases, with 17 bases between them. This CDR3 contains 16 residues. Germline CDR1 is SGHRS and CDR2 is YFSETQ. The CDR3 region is CASSLYSGGKGETQYF. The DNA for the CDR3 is TGCGCCAGCAGCTTGTACTCCGGGGGTAAAGGAGAGACCCAGTACTTC. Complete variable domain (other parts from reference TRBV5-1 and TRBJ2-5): KAGVTQTPRYLIKTRGQQVTLSCSPISGHRSVSWYQQTPGQGLQFLFEYFSETQRNKGNFPGRFSGRQFSNSRSEMNVSTLELGDSALYLCASSLYSGGKGETQYFGPGTRLLVL.

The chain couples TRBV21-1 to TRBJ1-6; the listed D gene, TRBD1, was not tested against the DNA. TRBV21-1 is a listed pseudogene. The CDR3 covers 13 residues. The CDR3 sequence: CASSREGESPLHF. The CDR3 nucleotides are TGTGCCAGCAGCCGTGAAGGGGAATCACCCCTCCACTTT.

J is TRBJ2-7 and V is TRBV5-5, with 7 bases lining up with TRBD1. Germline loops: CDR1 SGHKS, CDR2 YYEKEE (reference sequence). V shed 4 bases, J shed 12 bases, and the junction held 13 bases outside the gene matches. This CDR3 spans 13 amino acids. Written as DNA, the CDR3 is TGTGCCAGCAGCGAGGGTGGATGGGACAGAGCGTACGTC. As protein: CASSEGGWDRAYV.

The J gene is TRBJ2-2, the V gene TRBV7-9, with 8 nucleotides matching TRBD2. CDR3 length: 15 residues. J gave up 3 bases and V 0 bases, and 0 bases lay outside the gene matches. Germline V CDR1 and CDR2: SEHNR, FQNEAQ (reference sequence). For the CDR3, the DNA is TGTGCCAGCAGCTTAGCCGGGAGGGACACCGGGGAGCTGTTTTTT. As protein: CASSLAGRDTGELFF.

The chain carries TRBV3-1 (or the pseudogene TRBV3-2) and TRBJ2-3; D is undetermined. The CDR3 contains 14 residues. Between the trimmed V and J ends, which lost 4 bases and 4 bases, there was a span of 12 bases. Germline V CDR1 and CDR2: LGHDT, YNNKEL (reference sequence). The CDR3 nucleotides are TGTGCCAGCAGCCCGGAGTGGTGGGCAGATACGCAGTATTTT. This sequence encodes CASSPEWWADTQYF.

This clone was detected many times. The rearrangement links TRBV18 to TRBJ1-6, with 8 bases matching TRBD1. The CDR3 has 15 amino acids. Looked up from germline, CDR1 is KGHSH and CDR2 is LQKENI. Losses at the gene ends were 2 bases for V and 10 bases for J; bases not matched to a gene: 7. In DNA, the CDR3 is TGTGCCAGCTCACCAAACGACAGGGGAGGGTCACCCCTCCACTTT. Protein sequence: CASSPNDRGGSPLHF.

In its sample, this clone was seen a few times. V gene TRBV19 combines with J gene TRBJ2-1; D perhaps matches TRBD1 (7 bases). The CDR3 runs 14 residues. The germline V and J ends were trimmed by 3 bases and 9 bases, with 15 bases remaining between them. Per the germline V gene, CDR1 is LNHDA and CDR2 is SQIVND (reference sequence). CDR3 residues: CASSISAGGIEQFF. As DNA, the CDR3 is TGTGCCAGTAGTATTTCGGCAGGGGGGATTGAGCAGTTCTTC.

The CDR3 DNA sequence: TGCGCCAGCAGCCCCCTACAAGAACTAGCGGGTAATGAGCAGTTCTTC. Its protein product is CASSPLQELAGNEQFF. The V call is TRBV5-1, the J call TRBJ2-1, with TRBD2 matching over 9 bases. The V segment lost 4 bases and the J segment 7 bases; nucleotides outside the gene matches: 12. The length of the CDR3 is 16 residues. Germline V gene sequence: CDR1 SGHRS, CDR2 YFSETQ. Full variable domain (rest looked up from reference TRBV5-1 and TRBJ2-1): KAGVTQTPRYLIKTRGQQVTLSCSPISGHRSVSWYQQTPGQGLQFLFEYFSETQRNKGNFPGRFSGRQFSNSRSEMNVSTLELGDSALYLCASSPLQELAGNEQFFGPGTRLTVL.

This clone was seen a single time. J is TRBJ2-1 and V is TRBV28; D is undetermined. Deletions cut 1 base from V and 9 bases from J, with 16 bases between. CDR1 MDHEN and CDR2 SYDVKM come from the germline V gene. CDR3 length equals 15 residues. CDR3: CASSLFSNPISEQFF. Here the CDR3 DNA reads TGTGCCAGCAGTTTATTTTCGAACCCGATCAGTGAGCAGTTCTTC.

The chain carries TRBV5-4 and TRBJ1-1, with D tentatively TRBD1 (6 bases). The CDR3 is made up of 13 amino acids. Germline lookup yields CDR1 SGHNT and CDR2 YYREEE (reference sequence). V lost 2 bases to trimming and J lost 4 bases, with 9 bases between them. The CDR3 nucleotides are TGTGCCAGCAGCTTTCAGGGGACCACTGAAGCTTTCTTT. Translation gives CASSFQGTTEAFF.

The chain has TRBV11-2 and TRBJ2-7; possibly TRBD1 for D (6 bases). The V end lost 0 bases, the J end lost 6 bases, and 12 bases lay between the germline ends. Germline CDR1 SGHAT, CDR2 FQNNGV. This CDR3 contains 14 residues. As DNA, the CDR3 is TGTGCCAGCAGCTTAGATCGACAGGTTCGCGAGCAGTACTTC. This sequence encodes CASSLDRQVREQYF. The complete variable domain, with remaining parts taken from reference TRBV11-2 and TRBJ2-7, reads EAGVAQSPRYKIIEKRQSVAFWCNPISGHATLYWYQQILGQGPKLLIQFQNNGVVDDSQLPKDRFSAERLKGVDSTLKIQPAKLEDSAVYLCASSLDRQVREQYFGPGTRLTVT.

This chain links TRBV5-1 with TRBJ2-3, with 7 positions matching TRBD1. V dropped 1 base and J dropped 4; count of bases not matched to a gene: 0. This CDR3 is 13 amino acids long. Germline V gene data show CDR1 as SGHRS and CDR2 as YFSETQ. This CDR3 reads CASSLRGPDTQYF. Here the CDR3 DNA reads TGCGCCAGCAGCTTGAGGGGGCCAGATACGCAGTATTTT.

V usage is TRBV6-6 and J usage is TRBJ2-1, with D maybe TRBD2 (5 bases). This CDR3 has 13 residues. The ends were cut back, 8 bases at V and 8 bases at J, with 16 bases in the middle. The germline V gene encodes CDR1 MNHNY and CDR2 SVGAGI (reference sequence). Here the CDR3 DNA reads TGTGCCAGCCTCGCGCTCGGGGTAGATGAGCAGTTCTTC. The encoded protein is CASLALGVDEQFF.

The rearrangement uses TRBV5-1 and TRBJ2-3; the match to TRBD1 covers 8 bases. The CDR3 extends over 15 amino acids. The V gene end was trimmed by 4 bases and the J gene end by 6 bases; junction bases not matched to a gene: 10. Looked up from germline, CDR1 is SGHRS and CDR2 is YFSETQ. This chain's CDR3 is CASSPRGQEGDTQYF. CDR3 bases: TGCGCCAGCAGCCCCCGGGGACAGGAGGGCGATACGCAGTATTTT.

The DNA of the CDR3 is TGTGCCAGCAGCTTAGGGGACGCAGGGGGGCAGTTCTTC. Its protein product is CASSLGDAGGQFF. This chain connects TRBV11-3 to TRBJ2-1; TRBD1 agrees at 7 bases. CDR1 and CDR2 (germline): SGHNT, YENEEA. J was trimmed by 12 bases and V by 1 base; bases with no gene match: 6. The CDR3 runs 13 residues.